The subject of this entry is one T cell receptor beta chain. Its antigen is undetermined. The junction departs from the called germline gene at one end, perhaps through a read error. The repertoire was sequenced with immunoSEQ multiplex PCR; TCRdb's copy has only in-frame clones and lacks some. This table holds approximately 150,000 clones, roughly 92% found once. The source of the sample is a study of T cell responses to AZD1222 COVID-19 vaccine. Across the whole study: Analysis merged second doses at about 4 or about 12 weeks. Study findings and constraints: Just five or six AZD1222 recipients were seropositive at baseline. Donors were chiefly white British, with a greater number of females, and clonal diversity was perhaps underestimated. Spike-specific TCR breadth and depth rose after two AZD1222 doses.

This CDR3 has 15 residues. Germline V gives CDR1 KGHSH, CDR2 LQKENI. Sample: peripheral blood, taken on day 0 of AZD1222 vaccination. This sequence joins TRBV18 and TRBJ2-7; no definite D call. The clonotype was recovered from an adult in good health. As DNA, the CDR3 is TGTGCCAGCTCACCTCAACTAACCAGTCCTTACGCGCAGTACTTC. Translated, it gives CASSPQLTSPYAQYF.